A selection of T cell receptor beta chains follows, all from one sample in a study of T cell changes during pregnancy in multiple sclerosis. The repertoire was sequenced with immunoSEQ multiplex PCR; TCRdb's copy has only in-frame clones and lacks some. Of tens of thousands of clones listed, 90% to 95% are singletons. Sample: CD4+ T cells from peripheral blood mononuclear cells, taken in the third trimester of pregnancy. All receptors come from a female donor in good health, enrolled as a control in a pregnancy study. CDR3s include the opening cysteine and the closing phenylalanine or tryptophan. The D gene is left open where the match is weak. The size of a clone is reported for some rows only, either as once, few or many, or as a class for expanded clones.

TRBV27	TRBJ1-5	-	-	CASRGPSSNQPQHF	TGTGCCAGCAGGGGCCCTTCTAGCAATCAGCCCCAGCATTTT
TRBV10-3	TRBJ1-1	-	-	CAITPSGGREAFF	TGTGCCATCACCCCCTCGGGAGGTCGTGAAGCTTTCTTT
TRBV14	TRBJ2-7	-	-	CASSPKPPDKEAFEQYF	TGTGCCAGCAGCCCCAAACCCCCGGACAAAGAGGCCTTCGAGCAGTACTTC
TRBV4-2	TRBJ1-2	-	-	CASSPSPDSNGYTF	TGTGCCAGCAGCCCGTCGCCAGATAGCAATGGCTACACCTTC
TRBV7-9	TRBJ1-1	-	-	CASSLEPTLKAFF	TGTGCCAGCAGCTTAGAGCCGACACTTAAAGCTTTCTTT
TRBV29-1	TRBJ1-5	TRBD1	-	CSVAIQGKNQPQHF	TGCAGCGTTGCAATACAGGGGAAGAATCAGCCCCAGCATTTT
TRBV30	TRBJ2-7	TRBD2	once	CAWSVPGGAHEQYF	TGTGCCTGGAGTGTACCCGGGGGGGCACACGAGCAGTACTTC
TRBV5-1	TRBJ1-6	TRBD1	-	CASRPDRDRVNSPLHF	TGCGCCAGCAGACCCGACCGGGACAGGGTTAACTCACCCCTCCACTTT
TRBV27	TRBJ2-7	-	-	CASSSLSGRGRSSYEQYF	TGTGCCAGCAGTTCCCTATCAGGTCGGGGGAGGAGCTCCTACGAGCAGTACTTC
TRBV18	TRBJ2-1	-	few	CASSPRDSLYNEQFF	TGTGCCAGCTCACCACGAGACAGCCTATACAATGAGCAGTTCTTC
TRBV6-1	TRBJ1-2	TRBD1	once	CASRPTGGEHGYTF	TGTGCCAGCAGACCTACAGGGGGCGAGCACGGCTACACCTTC
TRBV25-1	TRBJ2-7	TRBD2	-	CASTGSGREQYF	TGTGCCAGCACCGGTTCCGGGAGGGAGCAGTACTTC
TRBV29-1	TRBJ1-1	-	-	CSVDRQGTEAFF	TGCAGCGTTGACCGCCAGGGAACTGAAGCTTTCTTT
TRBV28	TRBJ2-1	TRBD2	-	CASSLASGGDEQFF	TGTGCCAGCAGTTTGGCTAGCGGTGGGGATGAGCAGTTCTTC
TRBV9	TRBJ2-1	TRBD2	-	CASSGLAGIEQFF	TGTGCCAGCAGCGGGCTAGCGGGAATTGAGCAGTTCTTC
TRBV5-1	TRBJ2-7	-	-	CASSLSGISYEQYF	TGCGCCAGCAGCCTATCGGGAATTTCCTACGAGCAGTACTTC
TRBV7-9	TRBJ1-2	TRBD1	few	CASSLGQGDNYGYTF	TGTGCCAGCAGCTTGGGACAGGGGGATAACTATGGCTACACCTTC